Below, 24 T cell receptor beta chains from the same sample are listed, as sequenced in a study of beta chain features in type 1 diabetes. The sequenced template was cDNA made from the entire isolated RNA. Data came from immunoSEQ multiplex PCR; TCRdb stores just in-frame clones and leaves some out. The top ten clones hold around 0.05% of a sample with roughly 450,000 clones, about 10% of them seen once. The sequenced sample was naive CD4+ T cells from blood. The origin of the receptors is a young woman in good health.

This clone showed up just a few times. Other DNA sequences in this sample translate to the same CDR3. The V call is TRBV20-1, the J call TRBJ1-1; D is undetermined. Deletions cut 1 base from V and 2 bases from J, with 2 bases between. This CDR3 comprises 11 residues. Germline V gene data show CDR1 as DFQATT and CDR2 as SNEGSKA (reference sequence). This chain's CDR3 is CSARGNTEAFF. In DNA, the CDR3 is TGCAGTGCTAGAGGCAACACTGAAGCTTTCTTT.

The gene calls are TRBV15 and TRBJ2-1; 9 bases map to TRBD1. The CDR3 runs to 15 residues. The trim removed 2 bases at V and 9 bases at J, leaving 8 bases unmatched. Per germline, CDR1 LNHNV and CDR2 YYDKDF (reference sequence). This CDR3 reads CATSRYPGQGTEQFF. The CDR3 nucleotides are TGTGCCACCAGCAGATACCCGGGACAGGGCACTGAGCAGTTCTTC.

This clone has more than one count but fewer than ten. This rearrangement joins TRBV4-3 to TRBJ2-4, with TRBD2 matching 7 bases. Germline loops: CDR1 LGHNA, CDR2 YSLEER. The CDR3 loop spans 17 amino acids. Losses at the gene ends were 3 bases for V and 0 bases for J; bases not matched to a gene: 8. CDR3 residues: CASSQGGSSGAKNIQYF. The CDR3 nucleotides are TGCGCCAGCAGCCAGGGGGGGTCCAGCGGAGCCAAAAACATTCAGTACTTC.

This chain joins TRBV2 and TRBJ1-1, with 8 bases aligning to TRBD1. CDR1 and CDR2 (germline): SNHLY, FYNNEI. The CDR3 spans 13 residues. J lost 8 bases, V lost 5 bases, and 7 bases had no gene match. CDR3 DNA sequence: TGTGCCAGCAGTCCGGGACAGGTGGTAGAAGCTTTCTTT. Protein: CASSPGQVVEAFF. Full variable domain (remainder filled in from reference TRBV2 and TRBJ1-1): EPEVTQTPSHQVTQMGQEVILRCVPISNHLYFYWYRQILGQKVEFLVSFYNNEISEKSEIFDDQFSVERPDGSNFTLKIRSTKLEDSAMYFCASSPGQVVEAFFGQGTRLTVV.

This clone was observed a handful of times. This rearrangement joins TRBV25-1 to TRBJ2-7; possibly TRBD1 or TRBD2 for D (5 bases each). This CDR3 is built from 15 residues. Trimming shortened V by 3 bases and J by 3 bases, and 15 bases separated the two germline ends. Germline V gives CDR1 MGHDK, CDR2 SYGVNS. CDR3 loop: CASSDEGLGRYEQYF. CDR3 nucleotide sequence: TGTGCCAGCAGTGATGAGGGGTTAGGCCGCTACGAGCAGTACTTC.

The V and J genes are TRBV7-2 and TRBJ2-3; 10 bases are shared with TRBD2. Unmatched junction bases numbered 6, after V lost 4 bases and J lost 5 bases. Germline assignment: CDR1 SGHTA and CDR2 FQGNSA. The CDR3 consists of 15 residues. In nucleotides, the CDR3 is TGTGCCAGCAGCTCAGCGGGGGGGCCGGGAGATACGCAGTATTTT. Translating it yields CASSSAGGPGDTQYF.

CDR3 coding DNA: TGTGCCACCAGCAGAGAGGTGCGAGTCGGGTACAATGAGCAGTTCTTC. Translated: CATSREVRVGYNEQFF. This rearrangement joins TRBV15 to TRBJ2-1; D is undetermined. Per the germline V gene, CDR1 is LNHNV and CDR2 is YYDKDF (reference sequence). The V and J ends lost 0 bases and 4 bases respectively, with 13 bases between them. This CDR3 spans 16 amino acids.

This clone was seen a few times. V is TRBV6-6 and J is TRBJ1-1; D unresolved. V was cut by 4 bases and J by 7 bases, with 16 bases left in between. The CDR3 runs to 14 residues. Per the germline V gene, CDR1 is MNHNY and CDR2 is SVGAGI (reference sequence). DNA for the CDR3: TGTGCCAGCAGTTTATTGCCAGATTCCCGTGAAGCTTTCTTT. Protein sequence: CASSLLPDSREAFF.

This clone occurred a few times. This sequence joins TRBV7-8 and TRBJ2-5; D perhaps matches TRBD2 (6 bases). The CDR3 has 15 residues. V lost 5 bases, J lost 5 bases, and 18 bases lay in between. CDR1 and CDR2 (germline): SGHVS, FQNEAQ. CDR3 loop: CASSIDRTIKETQYF. Written as DNA, the CDR3 is TGTGCCAGCAGCATAGACCGGACTATTAAGGAGACCCAGTACTTC.

This clone appeared a few times. The V and J genes are TRBV7-2 and TRBJ2-2; a weak D match, TRBD2 (5 bases). Per the germline V gene, CDR1 is SGHTA and CDR2 is FQGNSA. This CDR3 spans 15 amino acids. The V and J ends lost 5 bases and 8 bases respectively, with 18 bases between them. The DNA for the CDR3 is TGTGCCAGCAGCCCTGGGGAGACAAGGGAGGGGGAGCTGTTTTTT. It codes for CASSPGETREGELFF. Complete variable domain (other parts from reference TRBV7-2 and TRBJ2-2): GAGVSQSPSNKVTEKGKDVELRCDPISGHTALYWYRQSLGQGLEFLIYFQGNSAPDKSGLPSDRFSAERTGGSVSTLTIQRTQQEDSAVYLCASSPGETREGELFFGEGSRLTVL.

This clone has just a few counts. The rearrangement joins TRBV4-3 to TRBJ1-6; no clear D. CDR3 length equals 13 residues. CDR1 and CDR2 from the germline V gene are LGHNA and YSLEER. V dropped 5 bases and J dropped 7 bases, with 9 bases sitting between them. The CDR3 loop reads CASSAVENSPLHF. The CDR3 DNA sequence: TGCGCCAGCAGCGCGGTCGAGAATTCACCCCTCCACTTT.

V gene TRBV11-2 combines with J gene TRBJ2-3, with D possibly TRBD1 on 5 matching bases. V dropped 5 bases and J dropped 7 bases, with 19 bases sitting between them. Germline assignment: CDR1 SGHAT and CDR2 FQNNGV. The CDR3 contains 15 residues. CDR3 coding DNA: TGTGCCAGCAGCCCACACGACAGATCCTCAAATACGCAGTATTTT. The encoded protein is CASSPHDRSSNTQYF.

The rearrangement joins TRBV27 to TRBJ2-6, with D unresolved. The CDR3 covers 15 residues. Germline lookup yields CDR1 MNHEY and CDR2 SMNVEV (reference sequence). With 3 bases removed from V and 0 bases from J, the gap between germline ends came to 6 bases. DNA for the CDR3: TGTGCCAGCAGTTTCCTGACCTCTGGGGCCAACGTCCTGACTTTC. The encoded protein is CASSFLTSGANVLTF.

The J gene is TRBJ2-5, the V gene TRBV7-2; TRBD2 matches at 8 bases. Losses at the gene ends were 3 bases for V and 0 bases for J; bases not matched to a gene: 3. The CDR3 consists of 15 residues. The germline V gene encodes CDR1 SGHTA and CDR2 FQGNSA. CDR3 DNA sequence: TGTGCCAGCAGCTTCCAGCGGGGGAACCAAGAGACCCAGTACTTC. Its protein is CASSFQRGNQETQYF.

The chain employs TRBV29-1 and TRBJ1-4; D unclear. Germline V gene sequence: CDR1 SQVTM, CDR2 ANQGSEA. The CDR3 runs 11 residues. Trimming removed 6 bases from V and 4 bases from J, with 6 bases in between. CDR3 amino acids: CSVAGNEKLFF. DNA for the CDR3: TGCAGCGTCGCCGGTAATGAAAAACTGTTTTTT.

The V gene is TRBV2, the J gene TRBJ2-3, with D perhaps TRBD1 (6 bases). CDR3 length: 13 amino acids. The germline V gene has CDR1 SNHLY and CDR2 FYNNEI. V was clipped by 3 bases and J by 4 bases, with 8 bases between them. CDR3 loop: CASSDDRPDTQYF. CDR3 nucleotides: TGTGCCAGCAGTGACGACAGGCCAGATACGCAGTATTTT.

V and J are TRBV29-1 and TRBJ2-7; TRBD2 matches 11 bases. Losses at the gene ends were 1 base for V and 4 bases for J; bases not matched to a gene: 9. From germline, CDR1 is SQVTM and CDR2 ANQGSEA. The CDR3 totals 16 residues. CDR3: CSVEGGASGRRYEQYF. The CDR3 DNA reads as TGCAGCGTTGAAGGCGGGGCTAGCGGGAGGCGGTACGAGCAGTACTTC.

The chain has TRBV4-2 and TRBJ1-3; possible D gene TRBD1, 6 bases. Germline lookup yields CDR1 LGHNA and CDR2 YNFKEQ. This CDR3 is built from 15 residues. The germline V and J ends were trimmed by 6 bases and 3 bases, with 15 bases remaining between them. CDR3 in DNA: TGTGCCAGCAGGCCGAACAGGGTTGGTGGAAACACCATATATTTT. This sequence encodes CASRPNRVGGNTIYF.

In the case of this clone: Other DNA sequences within the sample encode an identical CDR3. The V call is TRBV7-8, the J call TRBJ1-6; D is unresolved. From germline, CDR1 is SGHVS and CDR2 FQNEAQ. V was pared by 0 bases and J by 10 bases, with 4 bases between. The CDR3 has 12 amino acids. The CDR3 region has the DNA TGTGCCAGCAGCTTAGCCAGATCACCCCTCCACTTT. It codes for CASSLARSPLHF.

The chain links TRBV6-6 to TRBJ1-5; perhaps TRBD1 as D (6 bases). V shed 0 bases and J shed 1 base, with 10 bases lying between them. CDR3 length: 16 amino acids. The germline V gene has CDR1 MNHNY and CDR2 SVGAGI (reference sequence). The DNA for the CDR3 is TGTGCCAGCAGTTACTCGAAGGGGGGGAGCAATCAGCCCCAGCATTTT. Its translation is CASSYSKGGSNQPQHF.

This clone was detected only a few times. The chain has TRBV2 and TRBJ1-6; D may be TRBD1 (5 bases). The CDR3 runs to 12 residues. Germline V gene lookup returns CDR1 SNHLY and CDR2 FYNNEI. Trimming shortened V by 5 bases and J by 9 bases, and 8 bases separated the two germline ends. CDR3 nucleotide sequence: TGTGCCAGCAGTCTTCAGGGTTCACCCCTCCACTTT. Translation gives CASSLQGSPLHF.

Only a few counts were recorded for this clone. This chain's CDR3 is CASSRRSETNTQYF. CDR3 bases: TGTGCCAGCAGCCGGAGGTCCGAAACCAATACGCAGTATTTT. The chain uses TRBV11-3 and TRBJ2-3; possible D gene TRBD2, 5 bases. Germline CDR1 SGHNT, CDR2 YENEEA. V lost 5 bases and J 7 bases, leaving 16 bases between the germline ends. The CDR3 is 14 amino acids. Combining the CDR3 with reference TRBV11-3 and TRBJ2-3 gives the whole variable domain EAGVVQSPRYKIIEKKQPVAFWCNPISGHNTLYWYLQNLGQGPELLIRYENEEAVDDSQLPKDRFSAERLKGVDSTLKIQPAELGDSAVYLCASSRRSETNTQYFGPGTRLTVL.

A few counts support this clone. J is TRBJ1-2 and V is TRBV27; D gene uncertain. CDR3 size: 15 residues. The germline V and J ends were trimmed by 6 bases and 1 base, with 15 bases remaining between them. Germline loops: CDR1 MNHEY, CDR2 SMNVEV (reference sequence). The CDR3 region is CASSPTAGLNYGYTF. The DNA of the CDR3 is TGTGCCAGCAGCCCGACCGCAGGTCTTAACTATGGCTACACCTTC.

V is TRBV2 and J is TRBJ2-1, with TRBD2 matching over 10 bases. CDR1 and CDR2 from the germline V gene are SNHLY and FYNNEI. V was pared by 11 bases and J by 3 bases, with 4 bases of the junction left unmatched. The CDR3 extends over 13 amino acids. The DNA of the CDR3 is TGTGCCGTAACTAGCGGGGTCTACAATGAGCAGTTCTTC. Translating gives CAVTSGVYNEQFF.